These T cell receptor beta chains were read from a single sample in a study of cytomegalovirus exposure and HLA in healthy donors. Here immunoSEQ multiplex PCR was the method, and the copy in TCRdb shows in-frame clones only, minus some. In the table there are roughly 110,000 clones, 65% to 75% of which are singletons. Material: PBMCs. The receptors originated from a man aged 30-40 years in good health and CMV-seropositive. The CDR3 runs from the conserved cysteine through the conserved F or W. A D gene is named only where the DNA matches it firmly. Part of the rows lack a size; the others show once, few, many or a class for expanded clones.

>TRBJ2-5|TRBV7-2|NA|NA
CASSEPRETQYF
TGTGCCAGCAGCGAACCTCGGGAGACCCAGTACTTC
>TRBJ2-7|TRBV7-9|NA|TRBD1
CASSKRAGGGMSSYEQYF
TGTGCCAGCAGCAAAAGGGCAGGGGGCGGAATGAGCTCCTACGAGCAGTACTTC
>TRBJ1-4|TRBV5-6|NA|NA
CASSFLGGDEKLFF
TGTGCCAGCAGCTTCTTGGGGGGGGATGAAAAACTGTTTTTT
>TRBJ2-2|TRBV6-1|NA|TRBD1
CASRQVTGPGELFF
TGTGCCAGCAGACAAGTGACAGGGCCCGGGGAGCTGTTTTTT
>TRBJ2-7|TRBV11-2|NA|NA
CASRASHEQYF
TGTGCCAGCAGGGCCTCCCACGAGCAGTACTTC
>TRBJ2-2|TRBV5-1|NA|NA
CASSLSENTGELFF
TGCGCCAGCAGCTTGTCAGAGAACACCGGGGAGCTGTTTTTT
>TRBJ1-6|TRBV6-1|NA|NA
CASSVTGSGSPLHF
TGTGCCAGCAGTGTAACAGGGTCCGGGTCACCCCTCCACTTT
>TRBJ1-4|TRBV25-1|NA|NA
CASSPRVVTNEKLFF
TGTGCCAGCAGTCCCCGGGTAGTAACTAATGAAAAACTGTTTTTT
>TRBJ2-7|TRBV29-1|NA|TRBD2
CSAGTTFYEQYF
TGCAGCGCCGGGACTACCTTCTACGAGCAGTACTTC
>TRBJ2-5|TRBV9|once|NA
CASSAQGLVQETQYF
TGTGCCAGCAGCGCCCAGGGGTTGGTACAAGAGACCCAGTACTTC
>TRBJ1-5|TRBV18|many|TRBD1
CASSPLKDRVLSNQPQHF
TGTGCCAGCTCACCACTTAAGGACAGGGTATTAAGCAATCAGCCCCAGCATTTT
>TRBJ2-4|TRBV7-9|NA|TRBD2
CASSHLAGGLYDNIQYF
TGTGCCAGCAGCCACCTAGCGGGGGGGCTATACGACAACATTCAGTACTTC
>TRBJ1-1|TRBV18|NA|TRBD1
CASSKGANTEAFF
TGTGCCAGCTCAAAGGGGGCGAACACTGAAGCTTTCTTT
>TRBJ1-4|TRBV28|NA|TRBD1
CASSVGTEGEKLFF
TGTGCCAGCAGTGTCGGGACAGAAGGAGAAAAACTGTTTTTT
>TRBJ2-3|TRBV2|few|TRBD1
CASTGTGAGTQYF
TGTGCCTCCACCGGGACAGGGGCGGGGACGCAGTATTTT
>TRBJ2-2|TRBV15|NA|NA
CATTPRTANTGELFF
TGTGCCACCACCCCACGGACAGCCAACACCGGGGAGCTGTTTTTT
>TRBJ1-2|TRBV14|few|NA
CASSQGQANYGYTF
TGTGCCAGCAGCCAAGGACAGGCAAACTATGGCTACACCTTC
>TRBJ2-7|TRBV10-1|once|NA
CASSDRGWDEQYF
TGCGCCAGCAGTGACAGGGGCTGGGACGAGCAGTACTTC
>TRBJ2-2|TRBV7-9|NA|NA
CSSSGRMGSETGELFF
TGTTCCAGCAGCGGCCGGATGGGGAGTGAGACCGGGGAGCTGTTTTTT
>TRBJ2-7|TRBV4-2|once|TRBD1
CASGGQGTYEQYF
TGTGCCAGCGGGGGACAGGGGACCTACGAGCAGTACTTC
>TRBJ2-1|TRBV7-3|NA|TRBD2
CASSLTMERGAGNEQFF
TGTGCCAGCAGCTTAACGATGGAGCGGGGGGCGGGCAATGAGCAGTTCTTC
>TRBJ2-3|TRBV28|once|TRBD2
CASRLAGSKDTQYF
TGTGCCAGCAGACTAGCGGGGTCGAAAGATACGCAGTATTTT
>TRBJ1-5|TRBV6-6|NA|NA
CASSPGGNNQPQHF
TGTGCCAGCAGCCCGGGGGGGAACAATCAGCCCCAGCATTTT
>TRBJ2-4|TRBV27|NA|NA
CASSLSRQIAKNIQYF
TGTGCCAGCAGTTTATCGAGACAGATAGCCAAAAACATTCAGTACTTC
>TRBJ1-3|TRBV4-3|NA|NA
CASSLQVGSGNTIYF
TGCGCCAGCAGCTTACAGGTTGGCTCTGGAAACACCATATATTTT
>TRBJ1-6|TRBV5-1|NA|NA
CASTQGSNSPLHF
TGCGCCAGCACCCAGGGATCTAATTCACCCCTCCACTTT
>TRBJ1-6|TRBV28|NA|TRBD1
CAYKQTGNNSPLHF
TGTGCCTATAAACAGACAGGGAATAATTCACCCCTCCACTTT
>TRBJ1-2|TRBV2|NA|NA
CASSEGNSGAYGYTF
TGTGCCAGCAGTGAAGGGAATTCAGGTGCCTATGGCTACACCTTC
>TRBJ2-5|TRBV30|NA|NA
CAWSVGPETQYF
TGTGCCTGGAGTGTGGGGCCGGAGACCCAGTACTTC
>TRBJ1-3|TRBV5-4|few|TRBD1
CASSLESPGGTGNTIYF
TGTGCCAGCAGCTTGGAATCCCCAGGGGGCACCGGAAACACCATATATTTT
>TRBJ2-7|TRBV6-1|NA|NA
CASILSSYEQYF
TGTGCCAGCATCCTAAGCTCCTACGAGCAGTACTTC
>TRBJ1-4|TRBV5-1|NA|NA
CASTGGTTNEKLFF
TGCGCCAGCACAGGAGGAACAACTAATGAAAAACTGTTTTTT
>TRBJ2-1|TRBV9|once|TRBD1
CASGPRQGNEQFF
TGTGCCAGCGGCCCCCGACAGGGCAATGAGCAGTTCTTC
>TRBJ2-7|TRBV5-1|NA|NA
CASSLGYEQYF
TGCGCCAGCAGCTTGGGCTACGAGCAGTACTTC
>TRBJ2-3|TRBV4-2|once|NA
CASSQASQGGDTQYF
TGTGCCAGCAGCCAAGCTAGCCAAGGGGGAGATACGCAGTATTTT
>TRBJ1-1|TRBV25-1|NA|NA
CASSGRVMNTEAFF
TGTGCCAGCAGTGGCAGGGTTATGAACACTGAAGCTTTCTTT
>TRBJ1-1|TRBV6-5|NA|NA
CASSYRGGGGTEAFF
TGTGCCAGCAGTTACAGGGGCGGGGGGGGGACTGAAGCTTTCTTT
>TRBJ2-1|TRBV9|NA|TRBD2
CASSAYGGGNNEQFF
TGTGCCAGCAGCGCCTATGGGGGAGGGAACAATGAGCAGTTCTTC
>TRBJ2-1|TRBV6-5|NA|TRBD2
CASSYGGGALGEQFF
TGTGCCAGCAGTTACGGCGGGGGGGCCTTAGGTGAGCAGTTCTTC
>TRBJ2-7|TRBV10-3|NA|NA
CATTGTQVLSAEQYF
TGTGCCACTACCGGGACACAGGTTCTTTCGGCCGAGCAGTACTTC
>TRBJ1-1|TRBV15|NA|NA
CATGGDRNEAFF
TGTGCCACCGGCGGCGACCGTAATGAAGCTTTCTTT
>TRBJ2-1|TRBV5-1|NA|TRBD1
CASSSGTGVGNEQFF
TGCGCCAGCAGCTCCGGGACAGGGGTCGGCAATGAGCAGTTCTTC
>TRBJ2-3|TRBV6-1|many|TRBD2
CASSGLAGGTDTQYF
TGTGCCAGCAGTGGACTAGCGGGGGGCACAGATACGCAGTATTTT
>TRBJ1-6|TRBV7-2|NA|TRBD1
CASSPDRAGSSPLHF
TGTGCCAGCAGCCCGGACAGGGCCGGGAGCTCACCCCTCCACTTT
>TRBJ1-1|TRBV5-1|few|NA
CASTRGNTEAFF
TGCGCCAGCACTAGGGGGAACACTGAAGCTTTCTTT
>TRBJ2-7|TRBV7-3|NA|TRBD1
CASSPGGSYEQYF
TGTGCCAGCAGCCCAGGGGGATCCTACGAGCAGTACTTC
>TRBJ2-7|TRBV19|few|TRBD1
CASRISGQGVYEQYF
TGTGCCAGTAGAATATCGGGACAGGGTGTCTACGAGCAGTACTTC
>TRBJ2-7|TRBV2|NA|NA
CASSREAYEQYF
TGTGCCAGCAGCAGGGAAGCCTACGAGCAGTACTTC
>TRBJ1-1|TRBV14|few|NA
CASRGGGTEAFF
TGTGCCAGCAGAGGGGGGGGGACTGAAGCTTTCTTT
>TRBJ2-7|TRBV30|NA|TRBD1
CAWSQDRGLYEQYF
TGTGCCTGGAGTCAGGACAGGGGGCTCTACGAGCAGTACTTC
>TRBJ1-1|TRBV5-1|few|NA
CASSLTQNSNTEAFF
TGCGCCAGCAGCTTGACCCAGAACAGTAACACTGAAGCTTTCTTT
>TRBJ2-7|TRBV11-2|NA|NA
CASSLAGEAYEQYF
TGTGCCAGCAGCTTAGCCGGAGAGGCCTACGAGCAGTACTTC
>TRBJ2-5|TRBV2|NA|NA
CASSQQGGYQETQYF
TGTGCCAGCAGTCAACAGGGAGGGTACCAAGAGACCCAGTACTTC
>TRBJ2-7|TRBV19|NA|TRBD2
CASSITSGGSYEQYF
TGTGCCAGTAGTATAACCAGCGGGGGGTCCTACGAGCAGTACTTC
>TRBJ1-4|TRBV7-9|few|TRBD1
CASSPRQGNEKLFF
TGTGCCAGCAGCCCCCGACAGGGGAATGAAAAACTGTTTTTT
>TRBJ1-2|TRBV4-2|NA|TRBD1
CASSPGTGGGYTF
TGTGCCAGCAGCCCCGGGACAGGGGGTGGCTACACCTTC
>TRBJ1-5|TRBV18|NA|TRBD1
CASSPGGDRDHQPQHF
TGTGCCAGCTCACCAGGCGGTGACAGGGACCATCAGCCCCAGCATTTT